This T cell receptor beta chain was profiled in a study of cytomegalovirus exposure and HLA in healthy donors. In this sample, this clone turned up once. The PCR ran on 60 Vbeta and 13 Jbeta primers. TCRdb keeps only in-frame clones here, not all; method: immunoSEQ multiplex PCR. The repertoire holds around 150,000 clones, roughly 80% seen once, with about 3.9% in the top ten. The receptor's source is a man aged 35 to 55 in good health and CMV-seropositive. Sample: PBMCs.

CDR3 nucleotide sequence: TGTGCCAGCAGCGTGTCCGGTAGACAGAGTTTCTTTAGGGATACGCAGTATTTT. It encodes CASSVSGRQSFFRDTQYF. V is TRBV5-4 and J is TRBJ2-3; tentatively, D is TRBD1 (5 bases). The CDR3 sequence is 18 residues long. Per the germline V gene, CDR1 is SGHNT and CDR2 is YYREEE (reference sequence). The V end was cut by 4 bases, the J end by 6 bases, with 27 bases between.